Given below is one T cell receptor beta chain in context. The antigen it recognizes is unknown. No per-base quality is available; no much larger clone lies one base away. A second Seattle source provided samples from volunteer blood donors who had recovered from COVID-19. The collaborating institutions used their own protocols to collect whole blood in K2EDTA tubes. Collaborator samples were shipped for TCRbeta analysis as frozen whole blood, isolated PBMCs, or DNA extracted from either sample type. These data are taken from a study of blood T cell repertoires in COVID-19 (dated by TCRdb to 2020 to 2021). Looking at the study overall: Collaborator samples came from the United States, Italy and Spain and covered acute and convalescent phases of COVID-19. The material from the prospective study consisted of cDNA or gDNA derived from T cells, B-cell-depleted T cells, or PBMCs. The dataset comprised deeply sampled blood TCRbeta repertoires from subjects exposed to, actively infected with, or recovered from COVID-19. The repertoires were released in a freely available public database intended as a resource for research on the immune response to SARS-CoV-2. The samples were drawn from the first 160 participants of the ongoing ImmuneRACE study and from some 1,300 subjects provided by 6 global collaborators. Nearly every sample came with metadata listing a de-identified subject ID, COVID-19 status, age in years and sex. Where HLA class I and class II types were available, the types were taken from metadata supplied by the sample provider, not from assay-based typing.

What the research found in general, with its limitations: How much clinical and demographic metadata was included differed by source and by participant, and the metadata was provided uncurated.

The immunoSEQ Assay, a bias-controlled multiplex PCR, was used to amplify TCRbeta CDR3 regions from genomic DNA. Per the original workflow: Nucleated cell counts per sample were estimated from amplification of reference gene primers within the assay. Sequence reads were collapsed and filtered to measure the absolute abundance of every unique TCRbeta CDR3 rearrangement. For each sample, productive Simpson clonality was calculated by taking the square root of Simpson's diversity index across productive rearrangements. This is the immuneACCESS table as TCRdb keeps it, with only in-frame sequences that have V and J called. A part of the clones is gone; compared with another copy, unresolved V genes explain less than half, and the rest is unexplained. V, J and clone size reflect that table, while D and trimming were determined from the DNA. Counted in this sample were a few hundred thousand clones; about four fifths of them appeared once. The ten top clones hold approximately 2.9% of the sample.

Material for sequencing was peripheral blood. This clonotype was obtained from a woman in her 30s who had recovered from COVID-19.

The DNA is TGCGCCACCGGGAATGAGCAGTTCTTC. It translates as CATGNEQFF. Here the chain combines TRBV10-2 and TRBJ2-1; no D gene can be assigned with confidence. The germline V gene encodes CDR1 WSHSY and CDR2 SAAADI. The CDR3 measures 9 amino acids from cysteine to phenylalanine. Only CDR3 DNA is held: 27 bases, read in frame from base 1. A distance of 5 bases separates the germline ends of V and J, which lose 10 bases and 7 bases respectively.